This T cell receptor (beta chain) was identified during a study of blood T cell repertoires in COVID-19. Individuals drawn from around 25 US areas were roughly 18 to 100 years old. The CDR3 runs to 18 residues. V gave up 5 bases and J gave up 10 bases, with 29 bases separating them. Germline CDR1 LGHNA, CDR2 YNFKEQ. Generated by immunoSEQ multiplex PCR, the TCRdb table keeps only in-frame clones and is missing some. The table shows more than 250,000 clones, with approximately 85% occurring only once. The V and J genes are TRBV4-2 and TRBJ1-4; D is possibly TRBD1 (6 bases). This clonotype was obtained from a man under 40 who had recovered from COVID-19. The sequenced sample consisted of PBMCs or T cells enriched from blood (not recorded which). CDR3 amino acids: CASSSRSRVRRTEGKLFF. CDR3 sequence (DNA): TGTGCCAGCAGCTCAAGAAGTAGGGTACGGAGGACAGAGGGAAAACTGTTTTTT.